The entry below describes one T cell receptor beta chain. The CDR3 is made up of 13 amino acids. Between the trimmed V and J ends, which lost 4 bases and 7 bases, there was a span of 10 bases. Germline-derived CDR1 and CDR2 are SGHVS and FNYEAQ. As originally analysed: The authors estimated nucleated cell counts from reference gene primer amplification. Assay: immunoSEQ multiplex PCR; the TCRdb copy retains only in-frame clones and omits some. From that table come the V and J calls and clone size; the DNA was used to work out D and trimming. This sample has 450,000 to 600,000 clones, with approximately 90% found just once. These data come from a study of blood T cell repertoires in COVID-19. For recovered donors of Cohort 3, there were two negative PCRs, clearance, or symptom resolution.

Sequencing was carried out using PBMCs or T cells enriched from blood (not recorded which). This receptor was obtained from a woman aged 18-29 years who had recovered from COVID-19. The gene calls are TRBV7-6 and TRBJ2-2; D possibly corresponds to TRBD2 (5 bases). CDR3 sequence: CASSSSRNGELFF. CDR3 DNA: TGTGCCAGCAGCTCTAGCCGTAACGGGGAGCTGTTTTTT.